Below are 4 T cell receptor beta chains sequenced from a single sample in a study of T-cell reconstitution after alpha-beta-depleted transplantation in children. The TCRbeta library incorporated unique molecular identifiers. MiXCR was run by TCRdb on the PCR reads, yielding one entry per CDR3 protein. The repertoire holds about 1,000,000 distinct CDR3 sequences, with around 30% as singletons. Sequencing was performed on PBMCs, mostly from graft donor cells, taken 360 days after TCRalphabeta/CD19-depleted stem cell transplant. Source of these receptors: a boy in the first two years of life who had a stem cell transplant for SCID, so the T cells may come from the graft donor.

The rearrangement links TRBV11-1 to TRBJ2-3, with a tentative D call TRBD2 (5 bases). Germline CDR1 reads SGHAT; CDR2 reads FQDESV (reference sequence). This CDR3 region has 18 residues. The ends were cut back, 3 bases at V and 4 bases at J, with 23 bases in the middle. The CDR3 region is CASSLFLPGGRLPDTQYF. DNA of the CDR3: TGTGCCAGCAGCTTGTTCCTCCCCGGAGGAAGATTGCCAGATACGCAGTATTTT.

This clonotype was seen more than once but under ten times. The chain has TRBV12-3 or TRBV12-4 and TRBJ2-7; TRBD2 aligns across 8 bases. The length of the CDR3 is 14 residues. V was clipped by 5 bases and J by 5 bases; unmatched bases: 8. This CDR3 is CASSRAGTRDEQYF. The CDR3 nucleotides read TGTGCCAGCAGTCGGGCCGGGACTAGGGACGAGCAGTACTTC.

This clonotype has more than one count but fewer than ten. The gene calls are TRBV6-2 or TRBV6-3 and TRBJ1-2; tentatively, D is TRBD1 (5 bases). Germline V gives CDR1 MNHEY, CDR2 SVGEGT. Trimming left V 7 bases short and J 4 bases short, with 19 bases between. The CDR3 totals 15 residues. The CDR3 loop is CASTVQGTHGYGYTF. The CDR3 DNA reads as TGTGCCAGCACCGTCCAGGGTACCCACGGCTATGGCTACACCTTC.

V gene TRBV7-9 combines with J gene TRBJ2-1, with 8 bases that match TRBD1. Unmatched junction bases numbered 6, after V lost 3 bases and J lost 8 bases. The CDR3 has 14 residues. Per the germline V gene, CDR1 is SEHNR and CDR2 is FQNEAQ (reference sequence). Here the CDR3 reads CASSFGQGFYEQFF. The CDR3 bases are TGTGCCAGCAGCTTCGGACAGGGCTTTTATGAGCAGTTCTTC.